The next 19 T cell receptor beta chains were all read from a single sample in a study of T cell repertoires in cytomegalovirus infection. MiXCR was run by TCRdb on the reads, yielding one entry per CDR3 protein. This sample has around 180,000 distinct CDR3 sequences; approximately 19% occur once, and the top ten carry around 2.7%. The sample comprised PBMCs. The origin of the receptors is a human donor in good health (CMV status not recorded). Some clones in this sample may be carry-over from other donors' samples.

This clonotype was seen only a few times. V is TRBV18 and J is TRBJ1-6, with TRBD1 matching over 9 bases. The CDR3 loop spans 15 amino acids. Germline V CDR1 and CDR2: KGHSH, LQKENI. Unmatched junction bases numbered 6, after V lost 2 bases and J lost 10 bases. Here the CDR3 DNA reads TGTGCCAGCTCACCATCGGGACAGGGAAAGTCACCCCTCCACTTT. Translation gives CASSPSGQGKSPLHF.

The V and J genes are TRBV28 and TRBJ2-1; 8 bases are a match to TRBD1. The CDR3 consists of 15 residues. J gave up 6 bases and V 6 bases, and 10 bases lay outside the gene matches. CDR1 is MDHEN, CDR2 SYDVKM, per germline. DNA of the CDR3: TGTGCCAGCAGAACGGACAGGGAGTATACCAATGAGCAGTTCTTC. Residues: CASRTDREYTNEQFF.

In this sample, this clonotype turned up a few times. V gene TRBV12-3 or TRBV12-4 combines with J gene TRBJ1-2; no firm D call. The V gene lost 5 bases and the J gene lost 2 bases, with 18 bases spanning the gap. There are 16 residues in the CDR3. The CDR3 region is CASSKRREGGNYGYTF. CDR3 nucleotide sequence: TGTGCCAGCAGTAAACGCCGGGAGGGCGGCAACTATGGCTACACCTTC.

The V gene is TRBV6-6, the J gene TRBJ2-1, with D maybe TRBD2 (5 bases). This CDR3 comprises 12 residues. Deletions cut 8 bases from V and 5 bases from J, with 10 bases between. Germline V gene data show CDR1 as MNHNY and CDR2 as SVGAGI (reference sequence). As DNA, the CDR3 is TGTGCCAGCGGGAGATTGAACAATGAGCAGTTCTTC. This sequence encodes CASGRLNNEQFF.

This clonotype has a count of ten or more. This chain links TRBV12-3 or TRBV12-4 with TRBJ2-3; D gene unclear. Trimming cost V 4 bases and J 3 bases, with 14 bases left between them. The CDR3 extends over 15 amino acids. This CDR3 is CASSSGPLPTDTQYF. The CDR3, as DNA: TGTGCCAGCAGTTCAGGACCTTTACCGACAGATACGCAGTATTTT.

This clonotype was recorded many times. The genes are TRBV7-2 and TRBJ1-2; D remains unclear. The CDR3 has 15 amino acids. Trimming left V 5 bases short and J 8 bases short, with 21 bases between. Germline CDR1 reads SGHTA; CDR2 reads FQGNSA. The CDR3 sequence: CASSPLSPDRRGYTF. In DNA, the CDR3 is TGTGCCAGCAGCCCCCTTTCTCCGGATAGAAGGGGCTACACCTTC. Drawing the rest from reference TRBV7-2 and TRBJ1-2, the complete variable domain is GAGVSQSPSNKVTEKGKDVELRCDPISGHTALYWYRQSLGQGLEFLIYFQGNSAPDKSGLPSDRFSAERTGGSVSTLTIQRTQQEDSAVYLCASSPLSPDRRGYTFGSGTRLTVV.

The sample holds many counts of this clonotype. The chain recombines TRBV7-2 with TRBJ2-1; the D gene is possibly TRBD2 (6 bases). V was shortened by 5 bases and J by 8 bases, with 16 bases between the two germline ends. The CDR3 is 14 amino acids. The germline V gene encodes CDR1 SGHTA and CDR2 FQGNSA. Written as DNA, the CDR3 is TGTGCCAGCAGCCCGGGACTCACGTGGGATGAGCAGTTCTTC. Translation gives CASSPGLTWDEQFF.

This rearrangement joins TRBV5-5 to TRBJ1-2, with D possibly TRBD1 on 6 matching bases. This CDR3 is built from 14 residues. V lost 4 bases, J lost 7 bases, and 17 bases lay in between. Germline assignment: CDR1 SGHKS and CDR2 YYEKEE (reference sequence). The CDR3 sequence: CASSPGLGASGYTF. The CDR3 DNA sequence: TGTGCCAGCAGCCCAGGGCTGGGGGCAAGTGGCTACACCTTC.

The V and J genes are TRBV7-2 and TRBJ2-1; 10 nucleotides agree with TRBD1. The CDR3 has 14 amino acids. Germline assignment: CDR1 SGHTA and CDR2 FQGNSA. The trim removed 10 bases at V and 6 bases at J, leaving 9 bases unmatched. The CDR3 is CATENRDRGNEQFF. The CDR3 region has the DNA TGTGCCACCGAGAACCGGGACAGGGGCAATGAGCAGTTCTTC.

In the case of this clonotype: This may arise from a read error, as a much more abundant clone is one base away. J is TRBJ2-7 and V is TRBV28, with unresolved D. This CDR3 is built from 12 residues. V lost 9 bases and J 0 bases, leaving 9 bases between the germline ends. Per the germline V gene, CDR1 is MDHEN and CDR2 is SYDVKM. The CDR3 sequence is CASHRGSYEQYF. In DNA, the CDR3 is TGTGCCAGTCACAGAGGCTCCTACGAGCAGTACTTC.

The chain combines TRBV6-6 with TRBJ2-1; D not certain. Per germline, CDR1 MNHNY and CDR2 SVGAGI (reference sequence). The CDR3 sequence is 11 residues long. Trimming pared 5 bases from V and 7 bases from J, leaving 6 bases between. In DNA form, the CDR3 reads TGTGCCAGCAGTAAGAGTAATGAGCAGTTCTTC. Translating gives CASSKSNEQFF.

This clonotype appeared many times. This sequence joins TRBV7-2 and TRBJ2-7; 9 positions agree with TRBD2. V shed 4 bases and J 3 bases; nucleotides not matched to a gene: 7. Germline lookup yields CDR1 SGHTA and CDR2 FQGNSA. There are 15 residues in the CDR3. CDR3 residues: CASSSSGTSYYEQYF. CDR3 bases: TGTGCCAGCAGCTCCTCCGGGACTAGCTACTACGAGCAGTACTTC.

The J gene is TRBJ2-7, the V gene TRBV23-1; D may correspond to TRBD1 or TRBD2 (5 bases each). TRBV23-1 is recorded as an ORF, its role being uncertain. CDR3 size: 20 residues. V lost 0 bases and J lost 2, with 26 bases in between. The CDR3 loop reads CASSQSPDFGEGRITYEQYF. CDR3 DNA: TGCGCCAGCAGTCAATCCCCGGATTTTGGTGAGGGGCGAATAACCTACGAGCAGTACTTC.

The genes are TRBV9 and TRBJ2-3; 13 positions match TRBD2. CDR1 and CDR2 (germline): SGDLS, YYNGEE. This CDR3 has 16 residues. The V gene end was trimmed by 4 bases and the J gene end by 2 bases; junction bases not matched to a gene: 4. CDR3 region: CASSPGLAGITDTQYF. CDR3 DNA: TGTGCCAGCAGCCCGGGACTAGCGGGGATCACAGATACGCAGTATTTT.

This clonotype showed up many times. The chain uses TRBV7-3 and TRBJ2-2; D is uncertain. The CDR3 consists of 15 residues. Trimming pared 2 bases from V and 4 bases from J, leaving 11 bases between. Germline CDR1 is SGHTA and CDR2 is FQGTGA. CDR3 region: CASSLGGGLTGELFF. The CDR3 bases are TGTGCCAGCAGCTTAGGTGGTGGGCTCACCGGGGAGCTGTTTTTT.

The J gene is TRBJ1-1, the V gene TRBV25-1, with no clear D. Germline lookup yields CDR1 MGHDK and CDR2 SYGVNS. CDR3 length: 11 residues. The ends were cut back, 5 bases at V and 8 bases at J, with 9 bases in the middle. Written as DNA, the CDR3 is TGTGCCAGCAGTTATCGATCGGAAGCTTTCTTT. This encodes CASSYRSEAFF.

This clonotype was counted many times. The rearrangement uses TRBV7-2 and TRBJ1-6; 10 bases fit TRBD1. The CDR3 covers 15 residues. V lost 5 bases, J lost 8 bases, and 6 bases stayed unmatched. Germline V lookup: CDR1 SGHTA, CDR2 FQGNSA. The CDR3 sequence: CASSGPGQGYSPLHF. The DNA for the CDR3 is TGTGCCAGCAGCGGACCGGGACAGGGGTATTCACCCCTCCACTTT.

This clonotype showed up many times. This chain connects TRBV7-6 to TRBJ1-2; no clear D. Germline V gene lookup returns CDR1 SGHVS and CDR2 FNYEAQ. V was cut by 5 bases and J by 6 bases, with 16 bases left in between. The CDR3 extends over 14 amino acids. CDR3: CASSPLGPGDGYTF. The CDR3 bases are TGTGCCAGCAGCCCCCTCGGACCCGGGGATGGCTACACCTTC.

This clonotype was recorded a few times. J is TRBJ1-1 and V is TRBV20-1, with D possibly TRBD1 on 5 matching bases. The germline V gene has CDR1 DFQATT and CDR2 SNEGSKA (reference sequence). The CDR3 sequence is 13 residues long. The ends were cut back, 3 bases at V and 1 base at J, with 9 bases in the middle. The CDR3 loop reads CSARGLTNTEAFF. The CDR3 DNA is TGCAGTGCTAGGGGACTAACGAACACTGAAGCTTTCTTT.